This T cell receptor (beta chain) was captured in a study of control samples from healthy donors and cancer patients. Repertoires were generated with immunoSEQ multiplex PCR, while TCRdb's copy carries only in-frame clones and drops some. The repertoire includes about 81,000 clones, just under 95% of them detected once, and 4.8% sits in the top ten. This receptor was taken from a young woman in good health. Sequenced sample: blood.

This CDR3 is CASSPIFISYNSPLHF. The CDR3 nucleotides read TGTGCCAGCAGCCCGATATTTATCTCCTATAATTCACCCCTCCACTTT. This chain uses TRBV3-1 (or the pseudogene TRBV3-2) with TRBJ1-6; D ambiguous. Trimming left V 4 bases short and J 0 bases short, with 10 bases between. The CDR3 contains 16 residues. The germline gives CDR1 LGHDT, CDR2 YNNKEL (reference sequence).